This entry is about one T cell receptor beta chain. Its antigen is unknown. Sequenced by immunoSEQ multiplex PCR; TCRdb stores in-frame clones only, minus some. The sample carries some 140,000 clones, 70% to 90% recorded once. The entry originates in a study of T cell responses to AZD1222 COVID-19 vaccine. Study outcomes and limitations: Donor demographics were predominantly white British with a female majority; clonal diversity may be underestimated. Spike-specific TCRs gained breadth and depth after people received two AZD1222 doses. Among vaccine-associated CD4 TCRs, coverage spanned spike, with dominance at 160-218 and 743-854.

The sequence was collected from an adult in good health. Here the sequenced sample was peripheral blood, taken on day 0 of AZD1222 vaccination.

The CDR3 nucleotides are TGTGCCAGCAGTTACGACAGAGTTAACTATGGCTACACCTTC. Residues: CASSYDRVNYGYTF. The chain uses TRBV6-5 and TRBJ1-2, with D tentatively TRBD1 (5 bases). From germline, CDR1 is MNHEY and CDR2 SVGAGI. V lost 2 bases and J lost 1, with 8 bases in between. The CDR3 runs 14 residues.